Listed below are T cell receptor beta chains from one sample, sequenced in a study of T cells expressing NK-cell markers. TCRdb reprocessed the 5' RACE reads and reports one entry per CDR3 protein, with no DNA. This sample contains around 110,000 distinct CDR3 sequences. Sequencing was performed on blood T cells: a sorted CD56 or NKG2C T cell subset, CD4+ or CD8+ T cells, or bulk PBMC T cells (not recorded which). These receptor sequences come from a woman aged 18-70 years in good health. CDR3s include the opening cysteine and the closing phenylalanine or tryptophan.

>TRBV27|TRBJ2-5
CASTATSGGKYQETQYF
>TRBV10-3|TRBJ2-3
CAISESGLAGGLGDTQYF
>TRBV9|TRBJ2-7
CASSVASASSYEQYF
>TRBV29-1|TRBJ1-1
CSVEDLGENTEAFF
>TRBV30|TRBJ2-1
CACSTGGGRNEQFF
>TRBV2|TRBJ2-1
CASSAGLAAYNEQFF
>TRBV6-1|TRBJ2-1
CASRPGTSAYNEQFF
>TRBV11-2|TRBJ2-3
CASSSILTGGISTDTQYF
>TRBV29-1|TRBJ2-5
CSVYAGGEETQYF
>TRBV6-5|TRBJ1-3
CASSYSMLGAGNTIYF
>TRBV7-9|TRBJ2-2
CASSLPTGGSGTGELFF
>TRBV19|TRBJ2-1
CASSIWLAGVRSYKEQFF
>TRBV7-6|TRBJ2-1
CASSLALGAPGPYNEQFF
>TRBV3-1|TRBJ2-4
CASSQDPSVGIQYF
>TRBV24-1|TRBJ2-3
CATSDLPGDTQYF
>TRBV13|TRBJ1-1
CASSTSDRGTEAFF
>TRBV7-8|TRBJ2-1
CASSLGRLAGGDNEQFF
>TRBV5-1|TRBJ2-3
CASSLRQGKNTQYF
>TRBV11-2|TRBJ2-3
CASSLVRPPDTQYF
>TRBV11-2|TRBJ2-5
CASRGGGQETQYF
>TRBV3-1|TRBJ1-2
CASSHYRTGVGYGYTF
>TRBV20-1|TRBJ2-7
CSALQGYEQYF
>TRBV12-3/TRBV12-4|TRBJ1-2
CASSPDSRGGYTF
>TRBV5-6|TRBJ2-3
CASTDDSGTSTDTQYF
>TRBV28|TRBJ1-2
CASTGKSSSQGYTF
>TRBV29-1|TRBJ2-1
CSPLASDYNEQFF
>TRBV29-1|TRBJ2-1
CSVEGWGHDNEQFF
>TRBV29-1|TRBJ2-7
CSVGAGLSYEQYF
>TRBV27|TRBJ2-2
CASSLGLAGAGELFF
>TRBV6-4|TRBJ2-3
CASSGSGGAGYTQYF
>TRBV29-1|TRBJ2-7
CSVDEGQGVGEQYF
>TRBV29-1|TRBJ2-3
CSVEESTDHRLDTQYF
>TRBV6-1|TRBJ2-3
CAEAGTGEVDTQYF
>TRBV28|TRBJ1-6
CASSLPLVSTSNSPLHF
>TRBV20-1|TRBJ2-7
CSATTSGSRYEQYF
>TRBV16|TRBJ1-2
CASSHQMTTYGYTF
>TRBV14|TRBJ2-1
CASSQGERNEQFF
>TRBV29-1|TRBJ1-2
CSVEQGYPYGYTF
>TRBV15|TRBJ2-1
CATSRGTSGNYNEQFF
>TRBV19|TRBJ2-5
CASSGGLLQETQYF
>TRBV9|TRBJ2-2
CASSSPPGEVNTGELFF
>TRBV28|TRBJ2-2
CASSLTGGGELFF
>TRBV12-3/TRBV12-4|TRBJ2-7
CASSFVAGGYEQYF
>TRBV12-3/TRBV12-4|TRBJ2-3
CASSYPLAGVKDTQYF
>TRBV2|TRBJ1-6
CASSDPLSPGGPYNSPLHF
>TRBV27|TRBJ2-5
CASSHRDRGRETQYF
>TRBV6-6|TRBJ1-2
CASSFVDPPGYTF
>TRBV20-1|TRBJ2-1
CSAIEGAKGAIEQFF